A selection of T cell receptor beta chains follows, all from one sample in a study of blood T cell repertoires in COVID-19. Clones were sequenced by immunoSEQ multiplex PCR, and TCRdb holds only the in-frame ones, with some missing. Here the sample spans around 360,000 clones, around 87% being singletons. Sequenced input: peripheral blood. These TCRs come from a woman younger than 45 with COVID-19, enrolled during active disease. CDR3s include the opening cysteine and the closing phenylalanine or tryptophan. Each record gives: D gene, CDR3 length, V gene, clone size, J gene, CDR3 protein, CDR3 DNA. A D gene is named only where the DNA matches it firmly. A clone size is listed for some rows: how often the clone was seen (once, few, many), or a class if it is expanded.

TRBD2	14	TRBV7-3	NA	TRBJ2-3	CASSKLAGQDTQYF	TGTGCCAGCAGCAAACTAGCGGGACAAGATACGCAGTATTTT
NA	15	TRBV11-2	NA	TRBJ1-2	CASSLDSNSNYGYTF	TGTGCCAGCAGCTTAGATTCGAACAGCAACTATGGCTACACCTTC
TRBD2	16	TRBV10-3	NA	TRBJ2-3	CAISLGLAGAPPPQYF	TGTGCCATCAGTTTAGGACTAGCGGGAGCTCCACCACCGCAGTATTTT
NA	19	TRBV5-3	NA	TRBJ2-5	CARSLDVWGSSSYQETQYF	TGTGCCAGAAGCTTGGACGTTTGGGGTTCTAGCTCGTACCAAGAGACCCAGTACTTC
TRBD1	14	TRBV28	NA	TRBJ2-2	CATSTGGVGGELFF	TGTGCCACCTCGACAGGGGGCGTAGGCGGGGAGCTGTTTTTT
NA	15	TRBV18	NA	TRBJ1-1	CASSLHRAMNTEAFF	TGTGCCAGCTCCCTTCACAGGGCGATGAACACTGAAGCTTTCTTT
NA	14	TRBV9	NA	TRBJ2-7	CASSVAGGEYEQYF	TGTGCCAGCAGCGTAGCAGGCGGGGAGTACGAGCAGTACTTC
NA	14	TRBV28	NA	TRBJ1-5	CASSSQGGDQPQHF	TGTGCCAGCAGTTCGCAGGGCGGGGATCAGCCCCAGCATTTT
NA	14	TRBV7-2	NA	TRBJ1-1	CASSLPGSTTEAFF	TGTGCCAGCAGCTTACCAGGGTCGACGACTGAAGCTTTCTTT
TRBD2	20	TRBV7-3	NA	TRBJ2-1	CASSLRGPHGTSIGYNEQFF	TGTGCCAGCAGCTTAAGAGGCCCCCACGGGACTAGTATCGGCTACAATGAGCAGTTCTTC
TRBD2	15	TRBV10-1	NA	TRBJ2-2	CASSDLAGGTGELFF	TGCGCCAGCAGTGATCTAGCGGGGGGCACCGGGGAGCTGTTTTTT
TRBD2	14	TRBV30	NA	TRBJ2-3	CAWRLAGNADTQYF	TGTGCCTGGAGGCTAGCGGGAAACGCAGATACGCAGTATTTT
NA	15	TRBV5-5	NA	TRBJ2-1	CASSKPGLGLNEQFF	TGTGCCAGCAGCAAACCGGGACTGGGCCTCAATGAGCAGTTCTTC
TRBD2	12	TRBV7-9	NA	TRBJ2-1	CASTLTSDRKFF	TGTGCCAGCACTCTCACTAGCGACAGAAAGTTCTTC
TRBD1	15	TRBV5-1	NA	TRBJ2-1	CASSFDGTVTMREFF	TGCGCCAGCAGCTTTGATGGGACAGTAACAATGAGGGAGTTCTTC
TRBD1	17	TRBV19	NA	TRBJ2-6	CASSTPGTGSGANVLTF	TGTGCCAGTAGTACTCCCGGGACAGGCTCTGGGGCCAACGTCCTGACTTTC
TRBD1	17	TRBV18	once	TRBJ2-7	CASSPLGQGGSSGEQYF	TGTGCCAGCTCACCACTGGGACAGGGAGGATCCAGCGGAGAGCAGTACTTC
NA	15	TRBV3-1/TRBV3-2	NA	TRBJ2-5	CASSLRTGGIETQYF	TGTGCCAGCAGCCTGCGTACGGGCGGGATAGAGACCCAGTACTTC
TRBD1	16	TRBV24-1	NA	TRBJ1-1	CATSESGTGELTEAFF	TGTGCCACCAGTGAATCCGGGACAGGGGAACTCACTGAAGCTTTCTTT
NA	15	TRBV30	NA	TRBJ1-2	CAWSAPPAGFDGYTF	TGTGCCTGGAGCGCTCCCCCCGCGGGGTTCGATGGCTACACCTTC
NA	13	TRBV3-1/TRBV3-2	few	TRBJ2-1	CASSQGRQYGDFF	TGTGCCAGCAGCCAAGGGCGGCAGTACGGTGATTTCTTC
TRBD1	17	TRBV19	NA	TRBJ1-2	CASSFPGQGLRGNGYTF	TGTGCCAGTAGCTTCCCGGGACAGGGGCTACGGGGTAATGGCTACACCTTC
NA	15	TRBV27	NA	TRBJ1-5	CASSLTRAGNQPQHF	TGTGCCAGCAGTTTAACTAGGGCGGGCAATCAGCCCCAGCATTTT
NA	14	TRBV6-5	NA	TRBJ1-2	CASSPRRGRGGYTF	TGTGCCAGCAGTCCCCGACGCGGTAGGGGAGGCTACACCTTC
TRBD1	15	TRBV11-2	NA	TRBJ2-1	CASSLAAGGHNEQFF	TGTGCCAGCAGCTTAGCGGCAGGGGGCCACAATGAGCAGTTCTTC
TRBD2	15	TRBV7-9	NA	TRBJ2-7	CASSLWTSGTYEQYF	TGTGCCAGCAGCTTATGGACTAGCGGAACCTACGAGCAGTACTTC
NA	14	TRBV7-9	NA	TRBJ2-7	CASSAEGKGYEQYF	TGTGCCAGCAGCGCCGAGGGTAAGGGCTACGAGCAGTACTTC
TRBD2	14	TRBV4-1	few	TRBJ2-7	CASSQGLAPYEQYF	TGCGCCAGCAGCCAGGGACTAGCTCCCTACGAGCAGTACTTC
NA	13	TRBV10-1	NA	TRBJ2-7	CASSVAIGYEQYF	TGCGCCAGCAGCGTGGCGATCGGGTACGAGCAGTACTTC
NA	12	TRBV6-6	NA	TRBJ1-4	CASSLGTEKLFF	TGTGCCAGCAGCCTCGGGACAGAAAAACTGTTTTTT
NA	11	TRBV12-3/TRBV12-4	NA	TRBJ1-1	CASRQRTDAFF	TGTGCCAGCAGACAAAGGACAGACGCTTTCTTT